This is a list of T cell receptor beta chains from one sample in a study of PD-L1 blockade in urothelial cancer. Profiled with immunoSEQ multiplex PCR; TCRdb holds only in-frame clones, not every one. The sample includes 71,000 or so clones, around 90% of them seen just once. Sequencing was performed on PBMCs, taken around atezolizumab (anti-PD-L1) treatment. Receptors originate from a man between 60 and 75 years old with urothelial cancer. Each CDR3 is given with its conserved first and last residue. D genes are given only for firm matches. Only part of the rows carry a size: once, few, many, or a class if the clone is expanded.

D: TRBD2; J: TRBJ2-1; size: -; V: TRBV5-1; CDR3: CASRRGGGAVNEQFF; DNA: TGCGCCAGCAGGAGGGGCGGGGGGGCCGTGAATGAGCAGTTCTTC
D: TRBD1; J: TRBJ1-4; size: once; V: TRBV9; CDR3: CASSVAFGTGKDKLFF; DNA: TGTGCCAGCAGCGTAGCTTTTGGGACAGGGAAGGATAAACTGTTTTTT
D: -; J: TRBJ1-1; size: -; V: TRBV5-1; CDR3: CASSLQGGGWNTEAFF; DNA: TGCGCCAGCAGCTTGCAGGGCGGAGGGTGGAACACTGAAGCTTTCTTT
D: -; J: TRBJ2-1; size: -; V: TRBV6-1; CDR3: CASSQGYNEQFF; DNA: TGTGCCAGCAGTCAGGGTTACAATGAGCAGTTCTTC
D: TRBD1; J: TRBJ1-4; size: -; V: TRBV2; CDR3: CASRGQGTNEKLFF; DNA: TGTGCCAGCAGGGGACAGGGAACTAATGAAAAACTGTTTTTT
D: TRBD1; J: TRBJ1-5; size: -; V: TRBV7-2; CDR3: CASSFGQGLSQPQHF; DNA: TGTGCCAGCAGCTTCGGACAGGGTTTAAGCCAGCCCCAGCATTTT
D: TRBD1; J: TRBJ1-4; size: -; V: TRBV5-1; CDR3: CASSPSGQKNTEKLFF; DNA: TGCGCCAGCAGCCCCTCGGGACAGAAAAATACCGAAAAACTGTTTTTT
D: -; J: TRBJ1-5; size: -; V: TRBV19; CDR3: CASTPGGSFNQPQHF; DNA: TGTGCCAGTACCCCTGGGGGCAGTTTCAATCAGCCCCAGCATTTT
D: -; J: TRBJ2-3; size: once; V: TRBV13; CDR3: CASSLDGRSAELTDTQYF; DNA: TGTGCCAGCAGCTTAGACGGCCGATCAGCGGAACTAACAGATACGCAGTATTTT
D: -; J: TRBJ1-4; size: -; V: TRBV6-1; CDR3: CASSGRGSTNEKLFF; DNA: TGTGCCAGCAGTGGAAGGGGTTCAACTAATGAAAAACTGTTTTTT
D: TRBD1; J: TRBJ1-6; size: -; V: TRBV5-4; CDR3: CASSFKFGTGNSPLHF; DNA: TGTGCCAGCAGCTTTAAATTTGGGACAGGGAATTCACCCCTCCACTTT